The 6 T cell receptor beta chains listed next were all sequenced from one sample in a study of identical twins (dated by TCRdb to 2016 to 2017). Libraries were prepared through 5' RACE. Sequencing used an Illumina HiSeq 2000. The public sequencing data were trimmed at Q25 with fastp and processed into clonotypes with MiXCR by TCRdb, which kept only in-frame beta chains. Entries are consolidated by CDR3 protein sequence, retaining the most common genes and DNA. Within this sample are 460,000 or so distinct CDR3 sequences, with 13% to 15% of them counted one time only. Clones ranked in the top ten supply 0.52% of the sample. These data also formed part of another study, on yellow fever vaccine responses in identical twins.

Sequencing was carried out using CD4+ T cells sorted from blood. The receptors originated from a woman aged 18-30 years in good health.

This clonotype was seen only a few times. V usage is TRBV5-1 and J usage is TRBJ2-7, with TRBD2 matching 7 bases. V shed 4 bases and J 5 bases; nucleotides not matched to a gene: 15. Per the germline V gene, CDR1 is SGHRS and CDR2 is YFSETQ. CDR3 length equals 16 residues. The CDR3 is CASSAGDGILLDEQYF. The CDR3 DNA reads as TGCGCCAGCAGCGCGGGGGACGGTATCCTCCTAGACGAGCAGTACTTC.

This clonotype appeared a few times. V gene TRBV5-6 combines with J gene TRBJ2-7; either TRBD1 or TRBD2 may supply D (5 bases each). This CDR3 has 14 amino acids. Germline assignment: CDR1 SGHDT and CDR2 YYEEEE. V was trimmed by 3 bases and J by 6 bases, leaving 16 bases between them. The CDR3 loop is CASSSWGLRLEQYF. As DNA, the CDR3 is TGTGCCAGCAGCTCCTGGGGGTTAAGGCTCGAGCAGTACTTC. Full variable domain (missing parts from reference TRBV5-6 and TRBJ2-7): DAGVTQSPTHLIKTRGQQVTLRCSPKSGHDTVSWYQQALGQGPQFIFQYYEEEERQRGNFPDRFSGHQFPNYSSELNVNALLLGDSALYLCASSSWGLRLEQYFGPGTRLTVT.

V usage is TRBV12-3 or TRBV12-4 and J usage is TRBJ2-2; TRBD2 matches at 7 bases. Germline trimming cut 7 bases from V and 9 bases from J; bases unmatched to any gene: 14. The CDR3 has 15 residues. In DNA, the CDR3 is TGTGCCAGCAACGAAGCGGGATTTAAGGCCCGGGAGCTGTTTTTT. Residues: CASNEAGFKARELFF.

This clonotype was observed a few times. The V gene is TRBV6-4, the J gene TRBJ2-7, with TRBD1 matching 10 bases. The CDR3 has 13 residues. The V segment lost 9 bases and the J segment 4 bases; nucleotides outside the gene matches: 6. The V gene's germline CDR1 is MRHNA and CDR2 SNTAGT. For the CDR3, the DNA is TGTGCCAGGAGGACAGGGGGAAAATACGAGCAGTACTTC. It codes for CARRTGGKYEQYF.

The chain couples TRBV7-9 to TRBJ1-3, with TRBD1 identical over 7 bases. CDR1 and CDR2 (germline): SEHNR, FQNEAQ (reference sequence). The CDR3 consists of 16 residues. With 1 base clipped from V and 2 bases from J, the junction kept 5 bases outside the gene matches. The CDR3 sequence is CASSLDLGQTGNTIYF. The CDR3 region has the DNA TGTGCCAGCAGCTTAGACCTGGGACAGACTGGAAACACCATATATTTT.

This clonotype has just a few counts. The chain couples TRBV12-3 or TRBV12-4 to TRBJ2-2, with TRBD1 matching 11 bases. This CDR3 contains 17 residues. V was clipped by 7 bases and J by 4 bases; unmatched bases: 11. The CDR3 protein is CASNPWTGGRTTGELFF. CDR3 DNA: TGTGCCAGCAATCCCTGGACAGGGGGCCGTACCACCGGGGAGCTGTTTTTT.